This T cell receptor beta chain came from a study of regulatory T cells in long-lasting Graves disease. This clonotype was counted at least ten times. Sample time point: newly diagnosed GD, antithyroid drugs for less than 3 months. With RNA extracted from PBMCs as input, the TCR library was made. CDR3 length: 13 residues. Trimming stripped 6 bases from V and 1 base from J, with 10 bases between. Germline CDR1 is MNHEY and CDR2 is SMNVEV (reference sequence). With iRepertoire HTBI primers and Arm-PCR of CDR3 regions, TCR beta libraries were built. TCRdb re-called the multiplex PCR reads through MiXCR, storing one row per CDR3 protein. The sample contains about 200,000 distinct CDR3 sequences, roughly a fifth of which appear only once. The same data also contributed to another study, on T cells in Graves' hyperthyroidism and ophthalmopathy.

The sample in question was peripheral blood mononuclear cells (PBMCs), obtained at new diagnosis, from a patient treated with antithyroid drugs. This chain uses TRBV27 with TRBJ2-7; D possibly uses TRBD1 or TRBD2 (5 bases each). The TCR sequence derives from a woman aged 30 to 39 with Graves disease. CDR3 sequence reads: CASSRDVSYEQYF. CDR3 nucleotide sequence: TGTGCCAGCAGCCGGGACGTTTCCTACGAGCAGTACTTC.